The next 21 T cell receptor beta chains were all read from a single sample in a study of blood T cell repertoires in COVID-19. Clones were read by immunoSEQ multiplex PCR, and TCRdb kept only the in-frame ones, dropping some. The sample has fewer than 250,000 clones, roughly 87% seen once. Sequencing was carried out using PBMCs or T cells enriched from blood (not recorded which). These receptors came from a young man in a cohort exposed to, infected with or recovered from COVID-19 (not recorded which).

The chain combines TRBV9 with TRBJ2-1; 15 positions agree with TRBD2. Trimming cost V 5 bases and J 7 bases; bases outside gene matches: 4. This CDR3 has 15 residues. Germline CDR1 reads SGDLS; CDR2 reads YYNGEE. The CDR3 reads CASSRTSGRGNEQFF. Here the CDR3 DNA reads TGTGCCAGCAGTCGGACTAGCGGGAGGGGGAATGAGCAGTTCTTC. Full variable domain (rest looked up from reference TRBV9 and TRBJ2-1): DSGVTQTPKHLITATGQRVTLRCSPRSGDLSVYWYQQSLDQGLQFLIQYYNGEERAKGNILERFSAQQFPDLHSELNLSSLELGDSALYFCASSRTSGRGNEQFFGPGTRLTVL.

The rearrangement joins TRBV27 to TRBJ2-6; weak D call: TRBD1 (6 bases). The CDR3 contains 17 residues. CDR1 is MNHEY, CDR2 SMNVEV, per germline (reference sequence). Trimming cost V 2 bases and J 0 bases, with 11 bases left between them. The CDR3 reads CASSLRWTASGANVLTF. The CDR3 DNA follows: TGTGCCAGCAGTTTACGTTGGACAGCCTCTGGGGCCAACGTCCTGACTTTC.

The V call is TRBV9, the J call TRBJ2-7; D gene uncertain. Germline loops: CDR1 SGDLS, CDR2 YYNGEE. The germline V and J ends were trimmed by 0 bases and 6 bases, with 10 bases remaining between them. This CDR3 has 13 amino acids. The CDR3 here is CASSVGETGEQYF. Written as DNA, the CDR3 is TGTGCCAGCAGCGTAGGTGAGACTGGCGAGCAGTACTTC.

In its sample, this clone was seen once. The V and J genes are TRBV9 and TRBJ2-1, with D perhaps TRBD2 (6 bases). Germline V lookup: CDR1 SGDLS, CDR2 YYNGEE. The CDR3 runs to 14 residues. V lost 0 bases and J lost 9, with 13 bases in between. This CDR3 reads CASSVVEGLSEQFF. CDR3 bases: TGTGCCAGCAGCGTAGTGGAGGGTTTGAGTGAGCAGTTCTTC.

In this sample, this clone turned up once. The CDR3 loop is CASSLGVRDNEQFF. CDR3 bases: TGTGCCAGCAGCTTAGGGGTGCGGGACAATGAGCAGTTCTTC. V and J are TRBV7-2 and TRBJ2-1; the D gene is possibly TRBD2 (5 bases). Germline V gene sequence: CDR1 SGHTA, CDR2 FQGNSA. Trimming took 1 base from V and 5 from J, leaving 9 bases between them. CDR3 length: 14 amino acids.

This chain connects TRBV7-3 to TRBJ2-1; TRBD2 agrees at 13 bases. The trim removed 4 bases at V and 6 bases at J, leaving 18 bases unmatched. The CDR3 extends over 20 amino acids. Germline-derived CDR1 and CDR2 are SGHTA and FQGTGA. The CDR3 reads CASSSHNSGLAGVGSNEQFF. Written as DNA, the CDR3 is TGTGCCAGCAGCTCCCATAATTCCGGACTAGCGGGAGTTGGGTCCAATGAGCAGTTCTTC.

The chain combines TRBV18 with TRBJ2-7, with TRBD2 matching over 7 bases. The V segment lost 3 bases and the J segment 7 bases; nucleotides outside the gene matches: 15. There are 16 residues in the CDR3. The germline CDR1 and CDR2 sequences are KGHSH and LQKENI. The CDR3 loop is CASSPDLGGVGREQYF. The CDR3 nucleotides read TGTGCCAGCTCACCCGACTTGGGGGGGGTCGGTCGGGAGCAGTACTTC. Looking up the rest from reference TRBV18 and TRBJ2-7 gives the full variable domain: NAGVMQNPRHLVRRRGQEARLRCSPMKGHSHVYWYRQLPEEGLKFMVYLQKENIIDESGMPKERFSAEFPKEGPSILRIQQVVRGDSAAYFCASSPDLGGVGREQYFGPGTRLTVT.

The gene calls are TRBV10-3 and TRBJ1-2, with TRBD1 matching over 12 bases. The CDR3 extends over 15 amino acids. Per the germline V gene, CDR1 is ENHRY and CDR2 is SYGVKD. Trimming removed 4 bases from V and 5 bases from J; junction bases left unmatched: 5. CDR3 amino acids: CAISVGTGGEYGYTF. CDR3 nucleotide sequence: TGTGCCATCAGTGTGGGGACAGGGGGCGAGTATGGCTACACCTTC.

This chain uses TRBV6-5 with TRBJ2-5; possible D gene TRBD2, 5 bases. This CDR3 is 12 amino acids long. Trimming removed 8 bases at V and 4 bases at J, with 11 bases between. Germline CDR1 reads MNHEY; CDR2 reads SVGAGI. CDR3: CASLPGGETQYF. The CDR3 coding sequence is TGTGCCAGCCTTCCCGGAGGAGAGACCCAGTACTTC.

This chain connects TRBV5-1 to TRBJ1-2; possibly TRBD1 for D (6 bases). Per germline, CDR1 SGHRS and CDR2 YFSETQ. The CDR3 loop spans 13 amino acids. Trimming took 3 bases from V and 6 from J, leaving 12 bases between them. CDR3 sequence: CASSSQGRDGYTF. In DNA, the CDR3 is TGCGCCAGCAGCTCCCAGGGGAGGGATGGCTACACCTTC.

The genes are TRBV9 and TRBJ2-3; 8 bases fit TRBD1. CDR3 size: 16 residues. With 4 bases clipped from V and 2 bases from J, the junction kept 9 bases outside the gene matches. Germline V gene sequence: CDR1 SGDLS, CDR2 YYNGEE. The CDR3 loop is CASSRGQGSFTDTQYF. Written as DNA, the CDR3 is TGTGCCAGCAGCCGCGGACAGGGAAGTTTCACAGATACGCAGTATTTT.

This chain connects TRBV13 to TRBJ2-7, with D possibly matching TRBD1 (5 bases). The CDR3 contains 14 residues. CDR1 and CDR2 from the germline V gene are PRHDT and FYEKMQ (reference sequence). V shed 0 bases and J shed 3 bases, with 9 bases lying between them. The CDR3 nucleotides are TGTGCCAGCAGCTTAGGCCGCAGGGTCTACGAGCAGTACTTC. Its translation is CASSLGRRVYEQYF.

This chain connects TRBV3-1 (or the pseudogene TRBV3-2) to TRBJ2-3; D not resolved. The germline gives CDR1 LGHDT, CDR2 YNNKEL (reference sequence). Trimming pared 4 bases from V and 2 bases from J, leaving 10 bases between. The CDR3 length is 14 residues. The CDR3 loop is CASSRDGVTDTQYF. The CDR3 region has the DNA TGTGCCAGCAGCCGAGACGGAGTCACAGATACGCAGTATTTT.

V usage is TRBV6-2 or TRBV6-3 and J usage is TRBJ2-1, with 9 bases aligning to TRBD2. The V gene end was trimmed by 5 bases and the J gene end by 0 bases; junction bases not matched to a gene: 5. This CDR3 has 16 residues. The germline gives CDR1 MNHEY, CDR2 SVGEGT. CDR3 DNA sequence: TGTGCCAGCAGTAGCGGGAGGACAAGCTCCTACAATGAGCAGTTCTTC. Amino acids: CASSSGRTSSYNEQFF.

The rearrangement uses TRBV28 and TRBJ2-7, with D tentatively TRBD2 (7 bases). CDR3 length equals 16 residues. The germline V gene has CDR1 MDHEN and CDR2 SYDVKM. V dropped 6 bases and J dropped 6 bases, with 24 bases sitting between them. The CDR3 DNA reads as TGTGCCAGCAGCCATGGATTTCGGGGGGCCCTTAGCGAGCAGTACTTC. This translates into CASSHGFRGALSEQYF. The full variable domain, completed using reference TRBV28 and TRBJ2-7, is DVKVTQSSRYLVKRTGEKVFLECVQDMDHENMFWYRQDPGLGLRLIYFSYDVKMKEKGDIPEGYSVSREKKERFSLILESASTNQTSMYLCASSHGFRGALSEQYFGPGTRLTVT.

The chain uses TRBV18 and TRBJ1-1; a possible D gene is TRBD1 (5 bases). Trimming stripped 4 bases from V and 0 bases from J, with 12 bases between. CDR1 is KGHSH, CDR2 LQKENI, per germline. The CDR3 totals 15 residues. The DNA of the CDR3 is TGTGCCAGCTCACGTGACAGCGAGATGAACACTGAAGCTTTCTTT. Translation gives CASSRDSEMNTEAFF.

J is TRBJ2-3 and V is TRBV4-1; tentative D call: TRBD2 (5 bases). Trimming removed 0 bases from V and 1 base from J, with 8 bases in between. In germline, CDR1 is MGHRA, CDR2 YSYEKL. CDR3 length: 15 residues. The CDR3 sequence: CASSQESRGTDTQYF. The CDR3 region has the DNA TGCGCCAGCAGCCAAGAATCGAGGGGCACAGATACGCAGTATTTT.

The chain is built from TRBV14 and TRBJ2-5; 8 bases are a match to TRBD2. The CDR3 loop spans 16 amino acids. Germline V gene data show CDR1 as SGHDN and CDR2 as FVKESK. V dropped 5 bases and J dropped 1; count of bases not matched to a gene: 9. In DNA form, the CDR3 reads TGTGCCAGCAGCAGTCGGGTAGCGGGACCCCAAGAGACCCAGTACTTC. It codes for CASSSRVAGPQETQYF.

This clone was detected only once. This chain joins TRBV7-2 and TRBJ2-3, with D maybe TRBD2 (5 bases). The CDR3 length is 12 residues. V lost 5 bases and J 5 bases, leaving 8 bases between the germline ends. Germline-derived CDR1 and CDR2 are SGHTA and FQGNSA. CDR3 residues: CASSPGGDTQYF. The CDR3 nucleotides read TGTGCCAGCAGCCCAGGAGGAGATACGCAGTATTTT.

The rearrangement joins TRBV27 to TRBJ2-7; 8 bases match TRBD2. Germline CDR1 is MNHEY and CDR2 is SMNVEV (reference sequence). Trimming at V came to 3 bases and at J to 1 base, leaving 2 bases not matched to a gene. The CDR3 totals 14 residues. CDR3 in amino acids: CASSFASGSYEQYF. In nucleotides, the CDR3 is TGTGCCAGCAGTTTCGCTAGCGGGTCCTACGAGCAGTACTTC.

The chain joins TRBV9 to TRBJ2-7; tentative D call: TRBD1 (6 bases). Germline V gene lookup returns CDR1 SGDLS and CDR2 YYNGEE. The V gene lost 2 bases and the J gene lost 2 bases, with 35 bases spanning the gap. The CDR3 contains 22 residues. DNA for the CDR3: TGTGCCAGCAGCGTCAAGTTGGCTCACACCTTGACTCAGGGACATCAAACCTACGAGCAGTACTTC. Protein: CASSVKLAHTLTQGHQTYEQYF.